The text below deals with one TCR beta chain. Its antigen is currently unknown. The data stem from a study of T cell repertoires in cytomegalovirus infection. Findings and caveats of the study: Pooled public TCR beta family frequency picked out CMV carriers with the relevant HLA.

The CDR3 contains 13 residues. CDR1 and CDR2 (germline): LNHDA, SQIVND (reference sequence). The V end was cut by 6 bases, the J end by 0 bases, with 8 bases between. TCRdb passed the reads through MiXCR, listing each CDR3 protein once. The table lists around 270,000 distinct CDR3 sequences, approximately 8.3% of them singletons. The clonotype originates from a human donor in good health (CMV status not recorded). Some clones in this sample may be carry-over from other donors' samples. Sequencing was performed on PBMCs. The V gene is TRBV19, the J gene TRBJ2-5; D ambiguous. The CDR3 sequence is CASSPPDQETQYF. CDR3 in DNA: TGTGCCAGTAGCCCCCCGGACCAAGAGACCCAGTACTTC.